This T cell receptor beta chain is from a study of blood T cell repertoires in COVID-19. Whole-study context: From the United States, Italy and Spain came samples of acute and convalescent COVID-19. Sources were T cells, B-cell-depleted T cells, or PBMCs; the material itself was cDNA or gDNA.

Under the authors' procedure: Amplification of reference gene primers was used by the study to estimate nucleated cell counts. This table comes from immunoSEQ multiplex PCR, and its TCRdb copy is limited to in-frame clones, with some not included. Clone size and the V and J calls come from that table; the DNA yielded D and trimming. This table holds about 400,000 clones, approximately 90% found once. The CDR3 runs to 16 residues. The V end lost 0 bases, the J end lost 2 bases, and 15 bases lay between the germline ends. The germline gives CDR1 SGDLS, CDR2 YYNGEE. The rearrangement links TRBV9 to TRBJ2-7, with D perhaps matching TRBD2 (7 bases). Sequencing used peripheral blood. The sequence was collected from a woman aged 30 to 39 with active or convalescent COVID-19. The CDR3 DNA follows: TGTGCCAGCAGCGTAGCTGCGGGGGCCTCTACCTACGAGCAGTACTTC. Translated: CASSVAAGASTYEQYF.